What follows are 26 T cell receptor beta chains derived from one specimen sequenced in a study of glioma-infiltrating T cells. Using RNA template, CDR3s of TCR alpha and beta were amplified with iRepertoire arm-PCR. TCRdb re-derived calls from the multiplex PCR reads in MiXCR, one entry per CDR3 protein. The table includes around 180,000 distinct CDR3 sequences, around 40% detected once. Sequencing input: glioma tissue, nonneoplastic brain tissue, or PBMCs (not recorded which). Receptors were obtained from a human donor with low-grade glioma or glioblastoma, undergoing nonglioma brain surgery, or in good health (not recorded which).

This clonotype appeared once. This is likely a read error, given that the CDR3 carries no conserved phenylalanine or tryptophan at its end. The chain's CDR3 is CSVQKGLAEETQYL. The CDR3 DNA reads TGCAGCGTACAAAAGGGACTAGCGGAAGAGACCCAGTACTTA. This chain uses TRBV29-1 with TRBJ2-5, with 11 nucleotides matching TRBD2. This CDR3 comprises 14 residues. Germline V gives CDR1 SQVTM, CDR2 ANQGSEA. After removal of 6 bases from V and 3 bases from J, the junction contained 6 bases not matched to a gene.

This clonotype has at least ten counts. V usage is TRBV7-9 and J usage is TRBJ2-3; D assignment may be TRBD1 or TRBD2 (5 bases each). Looked up from germline, CDR1 is SEHNR and CDR2 is FQNEAQ (reference sequence). The CDR3 covers 15 residues. V was pared by 6 bases and J by 2 bases, with 15 bases between. CDR3 loop: CASSHRGPNTDTQYF. CDR3 sequence (DNA): TGTGCCAGCAGTCACCGGGGACCAAACACAGATACGCAGTATTTT.

In its sample, this clonotype was seen many times. The V and J genes are TRBV6-6 and TRBJ1-1; no reliable D call. Germline-derived CDR1 and CDR2 are MNHNY and SVGAGI (reference sequence). The CDR3 is made up of 13 amino acids. V lost 2 bases, J lost 4 bases, and 8 bases lay in between. In DNA form, the CDR3 reads TGTGCCAGCAGTTACGAGAAAGGCACTGAAGCTTTCTTT. It encodes CASSYEKGTEAFF.

This clonotype was detected a few times. The rearrangement joins TRBV4-1 to TRBJ2-7; 10 bases are a match to TRBD2. The CDR3 runs 16 residues. V lost 4 bases, J lost 2 bases, and 8 bases stayed unmatched. The germline V gene encodes CDR1 MGHRA and CDR2 YSYEKL. CDR3 residues: CASSPELAGTTYEQYF. The CDR3 bases are TGCGCCAGCAGCCCCGAACTAGCGGGAACCACCTACGAGCAGTACTTC.

This clonotype was observed at least ten times. This sequence joins TRBV27 and TRBJ1-2; D possibly corresponds to TRBD1 (6 bases). The CDR3 contains 15 residues. The V end lost 5 bases, the J end lost 6 bases, and 19 bases lay between the germline ends. Germline CDR1 is MNHEY and CDR2 is SMNVEV (reference sequence). The CDR3 loop is CASSTKYRVFDGYTF. CDR3 DNA: TGTGCCAGCAGTACAAAATACAGGGTCTTTGATGGCTACACCTTC.

This clonotype has ten or more counts. The V gene is TRBV20-1, the J gene TRBJ1-1, with D possibly being TRBD1 (5 bases). V lost 6 bases, J lost 0 bases, and 23 bases lay in between. The V gene's germline CDR1 is DFQATT and CDR2 SNEGSKA (reference sequence). This CDR3 is built from 17 residues. The chain's CDR3 is CSAGRARDGLMNTEAFF. The CDR3 region has the DNA TGCAGTGCAGGAAGGGCCCGGGACGGACTGATGAACACTGAAGCTTTCTTT.

This clonotype occurred a few times. The chain joins TRBV19 to TRBJ2-5; D perhaps matches TRBD1 (5 bases). The CDR3 contains 17 residues. The ends were cut back, 2 bases at V and 1 base at J, with 17 bases in the middle. Looked up from germline, CDR1 is LNHDA and CDR2 is SQIVND (reference sequence). The CDR3 spells CASSITYLKGLQETQYF. The CDR3 region has the DNA TGTGCCAGTAGTATAACGTACCTTAAGGGGCTCCAAGAGACCCAGTACTTC.

V usage is TRBV20-1 and J usage is TRBJ2-3; 11 nucleotides line up with TRBD2. The CDR3 length is 17 residues. V lost 5 bases, J lost 1 base, and 11 bases stayed unmatched. CDR1 and CDR2 from the germline V gene are DFQATT and SNEGSKA (reference sequence). CDR3 DNA: TGCAGTGCTCGGCCTCAGACTAGCGGGAAAGGCACAGATACGCAGTATTTT. Amino acids: CSARPQTSGKGTDTQYF.

This clonotype was observed many times. The chain has TRBV6-1 and TRBJ1-2; no clear D gene. This CDR3 spans 14 amino acids. CDR1 and CDR2 (germline): MNHNS, SASEGT. V was clipped by 5 bases and J by 7 bases, with 17 bases between them. CDR3 residues: CASSYNAGAGGYTF. The CDR3 nucleotides are TGTGCCAGCAGTTATAACGCGGGTGCGGGTGGCTACACCTTC.

With regard to this clonotype: This may come from a read error, since a much larger clone is one base off. This chain links TRBV7-2 with TRBJ1-2; weak D call: TRBD1 (5 bases). Germline CDR1 reads SGHTA; CDR2 reads FQGNSA. This CDR3 has 14 amino acids. The CDR3: CASRPAGTAYVYTF. The CDR3 DNA sequence: TGTGCCAGCAGGCCTGCCGGGACGGCCTATGTCTACACCTTC.

This clonotype was found many times. This chain uses TRBV6-6 with TRBJ2-5; unclear D gene. Trimming took 2 bases from V and 4 from J, leaving 8 bases between them. Germline V CDR1 and CDR2: MNHNY, SVGAGI (reference sequence). The CDR3 has 13 residues. The CDR3 region is CASSYGPRETQYF. CDR3 bases: TGTGCCAGCAGTTACGGACCCAGAGAGACCCAGTACTTC.

This clonotype was counted many times. The V and J genes are TRBV27 and TRBJ1-5; D gene uncertain. The CDR3 consists of 13 residues. Germline V gene sequence: CDR1 MNHEY, CDR2 SMNVEV (reference sequence). V lost 6 bases, J lost 7 bases, and 13 bases lay in between. The CDR3 reads CASRRTPGQPQHF. The CDR3 coding sequence is TGTGCCAGCAGACGGACGCCGGGGCAGCCCCAGCATTTT.

On this clonotype itself: Possible read error: a much larger clone is one base away. The rearrangement links TRBV25-1 to TRBJ2-5; 12 bases are shared with TRBD2. This CDR3 contains 19 residues. Germline CDR1 is MGHDK and CDR2 is SYGVNS. This CDR3 reads CARSAFSTSGSFRSETQYF. CDR3 bases: TGTGCCAGGAGTGCTTTTTCGACTAGCGGGAGTTTCCGGTCGGAGACCCAGTACTTC.

The rearrangement links TRBV20-1 to TRBJ2-5; 7 positions agree with TRBD2. The CDR3 consists of 15 residues. J was trimmed by 3 bases and V by 4 bases; bases with no gene match: 11. CDR1 and CDR2 from the germline V gene are DFQATT and SNEGSKA (reference sequence). This CDR3 reads CSATTSLGREETQYF. The CDR3 DNA reads TGCAGTGCTACGACATCTCTGGGGAGGGAAGAGACCCAGTACTTC.

J is TRBJ2-2 and V is TRBV20-1; 10 nucleotides align to TRBD2. Germline loops: CDR1 DFQATT, CDR2 SNEGSKA (reference sequence). J lost 5 bases, V lost 6 bases, and 12 bases had no gene match. The CDR3 loop spans 16 amino acids. In DNA, the CDR3 is TGCAGTGCGAAAAGACGGACTAGCGGAGGTACCGGGGAGCTGTTTTTT. It encodes CSAKRRTSGGTGELFF.

This clonotype was counted between two and nine times. The genes are TRBV7-2 and TRBJ2-7; unclear D gene. This CDR3 is 14 amino acids long. The V end was cut by 5 bases, the J end by 3 bases, with 14 bases between. Germline assignment: CDR1 SGHTA and CDR2 FQGNSA. The CDR3 here is CASSPGNRDYEQYF. CDR3 sequence (DNA): TGTGCCAGCAGCCCAGGAAACAGAGACTACGAGCAGTACTTC.

V usage is TRBV19 and J usage is TRBJ2-5; a weak D match, TRBD2 (6 bases). V lost 6 bases and J lost 5, with 16 bases in between. Looked up from germline, CDR1 is LNHDA and CDR2 is SQIVND (reference sequence). The CDR3 spans 14 residues. CDR3 sequence reads: CASRLTRNGETQYF. The CDR3 DNA reads as TGTGCCAGTAGGCTGACTAGAAACGGCGAGACCCAGTACTTC. Combining the CDR3 with reference TRBV19 and TRBJ2-5 gives the whole variable domain DGGITQSPKYLFRKEGQNVTLSCEQNLNHDAMYWYRQDPGQGLRLIYYSQIVNDFQKGDIAEGYSVSREKKESFPLTVTSAQKNPTAFYLCASRLTRNGETQYFGPGTRLLVL.

In this sample, this clonotype turned up many times. The V call is TRBV27, the J call TRBJ2-7; 7 nucleotides align to TRBD1. The germline CDR1 and CDR2 sequences are MNHEY and SMNVEV (reference sequence). Trimming cost V 6 bases and J 2 bases; bases outside gene matches: 10. The CDR3 has 15 amino acids. The CDR3 coding sequence is TGTGCCAGCAGCCGAATAGGGACAGCAGCCTACGAGCAGTACTTC. This translates into CASSRIGTAAYEQYF.

This chain uses TRBV3-1 with TRBJ1-2; a possible D gene is TRBD1 (5 bases). This CDR3 contains 16 residues. CDR1 and CDR2 from the germline V gene are LGHDT and YNNKEL (reference sequence). V lost 3 bases and J lost 7, with 21 bases in between. As DNA, the CDR3 is TGTGCCAGCAGCCACAACCTCGGGGGGAGCTCGGGTGGCTACACCTTC. This codes for CASSHNLGGSSGGYTF.

As for this clonotype: This may be a read error, as it is one base from a much larger clone. This rearrangement joins TRBV28 to TRBJ2-5, with 7 bases fitting TRBD2. This CDR3 comprises 13 residues. In germline, CDR1 is MDHEN, CDR2 SYDVKM. The CDR3 DNA reads TGTGCCAGCAGTTGGACTAGTTCGGAGATCCAGTACTTC. It is translated as CASSWTSSEIQYF. Supplemented by reference TRBV28 and TRBJ2-5, the full variable domain reads DVKVTQSSRYLVKRTGEKVFLECVQDMDHENMFWYRQDPGLGLRLIYFSYDVKMKEKGDIPEGYSVSREKKERFSLILESASTNQTSMYLCASSWTSSEIQYFGPGTRLLVL.

In its sample, this clonotype was seen a few times. J is TRBJ1-5 and V is TRBV4-2; D unresolved. CDR3 length equals 15 residues. V shed 0 bases and J shed 4 bases, with 10 bases lying between them. The germline V gene has CDR1 LGHNA and CDR2 YNFKEQ. CDR3 nucleotide sequence: TGTGCCAGCAGCCAAGATCAACCTAGAAATCAGCCCCAGCATTTT. It codes for CASSQDQPRNQPQHF.

As DNA, the CDR3 is TGCAGCGTGCGCAGGCCGGACGGAGCTCGTTATGGCTACACCTTC. Its translation is CSVRRPDGARYGYTF. V usage is TRBV29-1 and J usage is TRBJ1-2; D is undetermined. CDR1 and CDR2 from the germline V gene are SQVTM and ANQGSEA. Trimming shortened V by 6 bases and J by 5 bases, and 22 bases separated the two germline ends. The CDR3 totals 15 residues.

The table lists this clonotype with a few counts. One base away lies a much larger clone, so this may be a sequencing read error. For the CDR3, the DNA is TGTGCCAGCAGCCGGGAATCTAACACCGGGGAGCTGTTTTTT. The encoded protein is CASSRESNTGELFF. The chain joins TRBV6-2 or TRBV6-3 to TRBJ2-2, with a possible D match to TRBD2 (5 bases). V lost 6 bases, J lost 2 bases, and 10 bases lay in between. The length of the CDR3 is 14 residues. From germline, CDR1 is MNHEY and CDR2 SVGEGT.

This clonotype was observed many times. This chain connects TRBV7-9 to TRBJ1-1; 8 bases agree with TRBD1. The CDR3 covers 16 residues. Germline V gene lookup returns CDR1 SEHNR and CDR2 FQNEAQ (reference sequence). V lost 2 bases and J lost 0; bases outside the gene matches: 5. In nucleotides, the CDR3 is TGTGCCAGCAGCTTATCTTCAGGGGGCTTGAACACTGAAGCTTTCTTT. This encodes CASSLSSGGLNTEAFF.

The chain couples TRBV7-2 to TRBJ2-7; D gene ambiguous. V dropped 3 bases and J dropped 8 bases, with 11 bases sitting between them. Germline CDR1 and CDR2: SGHTA and FQGNSA. The CDR3 is 12 residues long. CDR3 residues: CASSFVNYKQYF. DNA for the CDR3: TGTGCCAGCAGCTTTGTTAACTATAAGCAGTACTTC.

In this sample, this clonotype turned up many times. The chain has TRBV3-1 and TRBJ1-1; D unclear. The CDR3 has 14 amino acids. The germline V gene encodes CDR1 LGHDT and CDR2 YNNKEL (reference sequence). Trimming pared 0 bases from V and 2 bases from J, leaving 7 bases between. CDR3 DNA: TGTGCCAGCAGCCAAGAAGTTGGTAACACTGAAGCTTTCTTT. It encodes CASSQEVGNTEAFF.